This T cell receptor beta chain was obtained from a study of T cell responses to AZD1222 COVID-19 vaccine. CDR3 length: 16 residues. Germline lookup yields CDR1 MDHEN and CDR2 SYDVKM. V shed 2 bases, J shed 7 bases, and the junction held 12 bases outside the gene matches. TCRdb's table, derived via immunoSEQ multiplex PCR, lists solely in-frame clones and lacks some. There are about 120,000 clones in the sample; roughly nine tenths occur only once, and 1.5% to 2% lies in the top ten. The chain recombines TRBV28 with TRBJ2-7; 9 bases are shared with TRBD1. This material consisted of peripheral blood, taken 28 days after the second AZD1222 dose. The sequence derives from an adult who received the AZD1222 COVID-19 vaccine. The CDR3 nucleotides are TGTGCCAGCAGTTTAATGTATAGGGACAGGGTAAGGGAGCAGTACTTC. Protein: CASSLMYRDRVREQYF.